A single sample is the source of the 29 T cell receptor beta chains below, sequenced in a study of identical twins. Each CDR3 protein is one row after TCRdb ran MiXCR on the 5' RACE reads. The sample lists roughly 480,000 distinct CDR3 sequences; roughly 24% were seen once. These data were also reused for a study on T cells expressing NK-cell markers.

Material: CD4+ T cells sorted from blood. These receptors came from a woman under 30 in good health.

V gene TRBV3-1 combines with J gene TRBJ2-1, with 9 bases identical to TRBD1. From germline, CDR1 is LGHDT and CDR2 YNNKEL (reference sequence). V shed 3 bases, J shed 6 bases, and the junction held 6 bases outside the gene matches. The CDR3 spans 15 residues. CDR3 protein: CASSHTGTGTNEQFF. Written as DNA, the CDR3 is TGTGCCAGCAGCCATACCGGGACAGGGACCAATGAGCAGTTCTTC.

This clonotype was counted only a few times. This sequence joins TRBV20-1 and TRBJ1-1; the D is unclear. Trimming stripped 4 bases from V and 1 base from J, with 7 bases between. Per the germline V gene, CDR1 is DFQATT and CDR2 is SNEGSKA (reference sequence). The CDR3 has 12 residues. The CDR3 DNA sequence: TGCAGTGCTATCTTGGAGAACACTGAAGCTTTCTTT. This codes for CSAILENTEAFF.

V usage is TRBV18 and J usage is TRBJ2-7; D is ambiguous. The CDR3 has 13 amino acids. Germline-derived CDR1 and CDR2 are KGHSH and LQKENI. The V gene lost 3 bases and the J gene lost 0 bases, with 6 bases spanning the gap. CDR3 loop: CASSPSLSYEQYF. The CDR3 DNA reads TGTGCCAGCTCACCCTCCCTCTCCTACGAGCAGTACTTC.

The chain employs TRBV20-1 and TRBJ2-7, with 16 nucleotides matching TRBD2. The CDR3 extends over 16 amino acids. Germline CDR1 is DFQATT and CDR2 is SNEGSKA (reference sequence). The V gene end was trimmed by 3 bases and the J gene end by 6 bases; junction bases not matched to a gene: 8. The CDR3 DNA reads TGCAGTGCTAGTGGGACTAGCGGGAGGGCCTTTGCCGAGCAGTACTTC. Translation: CSASGTSGRAFAEQYF.

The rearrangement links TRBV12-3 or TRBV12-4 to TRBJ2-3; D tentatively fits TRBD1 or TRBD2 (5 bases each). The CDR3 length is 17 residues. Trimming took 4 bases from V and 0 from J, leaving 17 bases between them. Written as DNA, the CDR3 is TGTGCCAGCAGTTCTTGGAGTGGGGGATCTAGCACAGATACGCAGTATTTT. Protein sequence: CASSSWSGGSSTDTQYF.

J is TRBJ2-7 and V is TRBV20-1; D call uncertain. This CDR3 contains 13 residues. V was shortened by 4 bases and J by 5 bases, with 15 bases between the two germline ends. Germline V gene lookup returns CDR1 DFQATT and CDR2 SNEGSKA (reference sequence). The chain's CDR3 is CSAKFPRNHEQYF. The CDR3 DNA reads TGCAGTGCTAAATTCCCTAGGAACCACGAGCAGTACTTC.

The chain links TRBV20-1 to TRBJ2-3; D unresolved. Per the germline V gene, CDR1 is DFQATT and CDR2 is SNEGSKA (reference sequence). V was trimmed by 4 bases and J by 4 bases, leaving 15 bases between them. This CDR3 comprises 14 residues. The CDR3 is CSAKGPAGPDTQYF. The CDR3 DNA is TGCAGTGCTAAAGGGCCTGCTGGCCCAGATACGCAGTATTTT.

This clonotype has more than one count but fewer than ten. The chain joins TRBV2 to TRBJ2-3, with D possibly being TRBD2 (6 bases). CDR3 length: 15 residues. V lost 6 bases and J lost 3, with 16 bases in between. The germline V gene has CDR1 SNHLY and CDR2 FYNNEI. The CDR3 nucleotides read TGTGCCAGCAGCTACCTAGCGCTTTCAACAGATACGCAGTATTTT. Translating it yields CASSYLALSTDTQYF.

The CDR3 DNA reads as TGTGCCAGCAGTGAAGGGACTAGTTTATACGAGCAGTACTTC. It specifies CASSEGTSLYEQYF. The genes are TRBV6-1 and TRBJ2-7; 7 bases line up with TRBD2. Germline CDR1 MNHNS, CDR2 SASEGT. The CDR3 is 14 amino acids. V lost 1 base and J lost 4; bases outside the gene matches: 4.

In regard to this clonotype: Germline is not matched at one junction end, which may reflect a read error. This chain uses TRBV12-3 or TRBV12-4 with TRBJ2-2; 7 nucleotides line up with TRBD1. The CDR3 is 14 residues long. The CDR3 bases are TGTGCCAGCAGGCTGACAGGGAACTCCGGGGAGCTGTTTTTT. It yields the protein CASRLTGNSGELFF.

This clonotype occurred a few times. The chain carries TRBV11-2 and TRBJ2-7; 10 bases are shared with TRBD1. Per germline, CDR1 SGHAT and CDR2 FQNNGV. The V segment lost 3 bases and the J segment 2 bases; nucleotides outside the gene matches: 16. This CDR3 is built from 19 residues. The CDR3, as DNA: TGTGCCAGCAGCTTTACCGGGACAGGGGATAAGAGGAGCCCCTACGAGCAGTACTTC. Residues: CASSFTGTGDKRSPYEQYF.

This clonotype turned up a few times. CDR3: CASSFGQGVEAFF. Written as DNA, the CDR3 is TGTGCCAGCAGCTTTGGACAGGGGGTAGAGGCTTTCTTT. V is TRBV12-3 or TRBV12-4 and J is TRBJ1-1, with 10 bases fitting TRBD1. This CDR3 contains 13 residues. After removal of 6 bases from V and 11 bases from J, the junction contained 9 bases not matched to a gene.

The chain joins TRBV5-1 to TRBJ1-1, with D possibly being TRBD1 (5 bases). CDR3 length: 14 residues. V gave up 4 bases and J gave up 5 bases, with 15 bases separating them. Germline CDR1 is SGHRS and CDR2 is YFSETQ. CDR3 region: CASSEGLSRTEAFF. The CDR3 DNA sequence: TGCGCCAGCAGCGAGGGGCTATCAAGGACTGAAGCTTTCTTT.

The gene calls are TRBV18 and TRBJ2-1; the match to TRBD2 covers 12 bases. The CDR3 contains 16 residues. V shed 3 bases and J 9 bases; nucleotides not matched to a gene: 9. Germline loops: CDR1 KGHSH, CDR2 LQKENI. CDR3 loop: CASSPTSGRFTGEQFF. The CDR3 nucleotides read TGTGCCAGCTCACCTACTAGCGGGAGGTTTACGGGTGAGCAGTTCTTC.

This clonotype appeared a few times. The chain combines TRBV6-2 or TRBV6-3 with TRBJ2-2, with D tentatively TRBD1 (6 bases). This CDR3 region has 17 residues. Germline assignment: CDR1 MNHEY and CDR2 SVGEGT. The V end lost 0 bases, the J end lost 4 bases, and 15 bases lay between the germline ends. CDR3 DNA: TGTGCCAGCAGTTACTCGATGGGGCAGGGGCGCACCGGGGAGCTGTTTTTT. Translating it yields CASSYSMGQGRTGELFF.

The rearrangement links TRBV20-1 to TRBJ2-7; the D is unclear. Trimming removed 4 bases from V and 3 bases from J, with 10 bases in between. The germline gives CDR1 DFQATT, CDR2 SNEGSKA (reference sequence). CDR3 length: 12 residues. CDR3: CSATDLGYEQYF. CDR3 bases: TGCAGTGCTACGGATTTGGGCTACGAGCAGTACTTC.

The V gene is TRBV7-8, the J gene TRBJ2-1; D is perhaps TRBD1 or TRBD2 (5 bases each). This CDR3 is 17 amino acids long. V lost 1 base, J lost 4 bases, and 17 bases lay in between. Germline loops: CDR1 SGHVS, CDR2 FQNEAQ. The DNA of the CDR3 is TGTGCCAGCAGCTTAGGGGACGGCCATCGCGTGTACAATGAGCAGTTCTTC. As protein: CASSLGDGHRVYNEQFF.

The CDR3 DNA sequence: TGTGCCATCAGTGAGTCCGGCGGGTCAAGCCACGAGCAGTACTTC. Its protein product is CAISESGGSSHEQYF. This rearrangement joins TRBV10-3 to TRBJ2-7; D perhaps matches TRBD2 (5 bases). Deletions cut 0 bases from V and 5 bases from J, with 14 bases between. The germline CDR1 and CDR2 sequences are ENHRY and SYGVKD. The CDR3 runs to 15 residues.

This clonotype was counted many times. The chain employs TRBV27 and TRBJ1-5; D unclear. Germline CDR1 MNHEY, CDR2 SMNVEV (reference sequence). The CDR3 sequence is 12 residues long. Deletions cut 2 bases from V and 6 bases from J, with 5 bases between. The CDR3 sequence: CASSLLGQPQHF. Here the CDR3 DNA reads TGTGCCAGCAGTTTACTTGGTCAGCCCCAGCATTTT.

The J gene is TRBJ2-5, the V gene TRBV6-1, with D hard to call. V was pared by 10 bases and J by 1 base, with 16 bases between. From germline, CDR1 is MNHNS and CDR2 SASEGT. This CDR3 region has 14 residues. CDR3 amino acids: CATQRVAAQETQYF. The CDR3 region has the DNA TGTGCCACCCAAAGAGTGGCGGCCCAAGAGACCCAGTACTTC.

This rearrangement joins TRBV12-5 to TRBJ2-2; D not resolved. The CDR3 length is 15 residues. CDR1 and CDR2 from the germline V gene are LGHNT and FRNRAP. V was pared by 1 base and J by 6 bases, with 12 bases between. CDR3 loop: CASGLGTSIAGELFF. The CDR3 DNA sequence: TGTGCTAGTGGTTTGGGGACGTCGATCGCCGGGGAGCTGTTTTTT. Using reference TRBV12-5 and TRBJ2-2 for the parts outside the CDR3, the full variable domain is DARVTQTPRHKVTEMGQEVTMRCQPILGHNTVFWYRQTMMQGLELLAYFRNRAPLDDSGMPKDRFSAEMPDATLATLKIQPSEPRDSAVYFCASGLGTSIAGELFFGEGSRLTVL.

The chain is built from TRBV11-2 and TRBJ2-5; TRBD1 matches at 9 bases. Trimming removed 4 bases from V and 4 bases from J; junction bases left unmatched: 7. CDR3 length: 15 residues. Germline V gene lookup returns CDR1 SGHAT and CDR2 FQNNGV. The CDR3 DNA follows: TGTGCCAGCAGCTCCAGGGACAGGGCAAGAGAGACCCAGTACTTC. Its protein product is CASSSRDRARETQYF.

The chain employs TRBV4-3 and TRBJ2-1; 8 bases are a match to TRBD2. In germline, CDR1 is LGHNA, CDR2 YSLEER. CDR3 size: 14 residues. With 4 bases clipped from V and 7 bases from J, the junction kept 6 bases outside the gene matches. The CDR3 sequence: CASSRQGTSNEQFF. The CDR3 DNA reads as TGCGCCAGCAGCCGGCAGGGGACTAGTAATGAGCAGTTCTTC.

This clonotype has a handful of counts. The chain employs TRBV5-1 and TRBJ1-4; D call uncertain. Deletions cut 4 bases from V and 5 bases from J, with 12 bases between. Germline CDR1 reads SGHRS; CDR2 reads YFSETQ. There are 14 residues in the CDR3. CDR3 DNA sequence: TGCGCCAGCAGCCTAAACAATCGGAATGAAAAACTGTTTTTT. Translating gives CASSLNNRNEKLFF.

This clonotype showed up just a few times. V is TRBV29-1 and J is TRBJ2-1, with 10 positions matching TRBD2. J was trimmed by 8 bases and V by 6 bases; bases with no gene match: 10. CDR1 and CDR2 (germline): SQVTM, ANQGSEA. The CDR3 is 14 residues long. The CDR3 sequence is CSVSLAGAPYEQFF. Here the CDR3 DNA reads TGCAGCGTCTCTCTAGCGGGGGCCCCTTATGAGCAGTTCTTC.

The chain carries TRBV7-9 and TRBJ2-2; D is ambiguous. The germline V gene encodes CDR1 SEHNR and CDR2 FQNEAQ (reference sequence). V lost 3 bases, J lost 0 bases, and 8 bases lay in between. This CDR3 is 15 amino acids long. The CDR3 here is CASSFGLSNTGELFF. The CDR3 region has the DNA TGTGCCAGCAGCTTTGGGCTCTCGAACACCGGGGAGCTGTTTTTT.

The CDR3 bases are TGTGCCAGCAGTTCCACAGGGGAGGGGAACACTGAAGCTTTCTTT. Translation: CASSSTGEGNTEAFF. The chain joins TRBV12-3 or TRBV12-4 to TRBJ1-1; 7 bases align to TRBD1. CDR3 length: 15 residues. The trim removed 4 bases at V and 1 base at J, leaving 6 bases unmatched.

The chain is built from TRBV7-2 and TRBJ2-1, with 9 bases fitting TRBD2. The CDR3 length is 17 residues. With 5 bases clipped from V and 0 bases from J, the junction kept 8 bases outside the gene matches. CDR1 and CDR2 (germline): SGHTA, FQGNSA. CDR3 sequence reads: CASSRRSSGSSYNEQFF. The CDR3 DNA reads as TGTGCCAGCAGCCGAAGAAGTAGCGGGAGCTCCTACAATGAGCAGTTCTTC. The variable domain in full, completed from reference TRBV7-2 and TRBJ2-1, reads GAGVSQSPSNKVTEKGKDVELRCDPISGHTALYWYRQSLGQGLEFLIYFQGNSAPDKSGLPSDRFSAERTGGSVSTLTIQRTQQEDSAVYLCASSRRSSGSSYNEQFFGPGTRLTVL.

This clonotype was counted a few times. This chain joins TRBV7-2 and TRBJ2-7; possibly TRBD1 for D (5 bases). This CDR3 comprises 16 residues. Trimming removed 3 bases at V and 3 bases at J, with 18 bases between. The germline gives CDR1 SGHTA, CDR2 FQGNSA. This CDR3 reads CASSFSFGQMGYEQYF. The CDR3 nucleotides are TGTGCCAGCAGCTTTAGTTTCGGACAAATGGGCTACGAGCAGTACTTC.